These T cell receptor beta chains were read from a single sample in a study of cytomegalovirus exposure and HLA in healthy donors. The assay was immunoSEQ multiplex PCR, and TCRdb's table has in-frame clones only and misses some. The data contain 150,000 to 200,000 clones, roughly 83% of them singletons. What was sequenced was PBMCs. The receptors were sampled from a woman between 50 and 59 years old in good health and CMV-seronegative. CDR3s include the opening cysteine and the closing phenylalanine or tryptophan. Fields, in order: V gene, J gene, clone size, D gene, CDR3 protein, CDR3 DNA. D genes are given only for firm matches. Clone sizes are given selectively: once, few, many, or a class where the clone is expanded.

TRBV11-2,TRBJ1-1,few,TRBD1,CASSLGTGVRGTEAFF,TGTGCCAGCAGCTTAGGGACAGGGGTAAGGGGCACTGAAGCTTTCTTT
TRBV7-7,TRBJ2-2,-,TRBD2,CASSLAGEGAGELFF,TGTGCTAGCAGCTTAGCTGGGGAGGGCGCCGGGGAGCTGTTTTTT
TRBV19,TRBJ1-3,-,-,CASSRSFSGNTIYF,TGTGCCAGTAGTCGGTCATTCTCTGGAAACACCATATATTTT
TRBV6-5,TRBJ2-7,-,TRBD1,CASSSRDRSLEQYF,TGTGCCAGCAGTAGCCGGGACAGGTCCCTCGAGCAGTACTTC
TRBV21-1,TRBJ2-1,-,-,CASSPLGRDVWNEQFF,TGTGCCAGCAGCCCCCTCGGCAGGGATGTGTGGAATGAGCAGTTCTTC
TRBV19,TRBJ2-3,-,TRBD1,CASSSDRRTSTDTQYF,TGTGCCAGTAGTTCGGACAGGCGGACTAGCACAGATACGCAGTATTTT
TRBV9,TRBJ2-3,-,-,CASSLSTDTQYF,TGTGCCAGCAGCCTCTCCACAGATACGCAGTATTTT
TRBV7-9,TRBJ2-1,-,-,CASSLFSDNEQFF,TGTGCCAGCAGCTTATTCTCTGACAATGAGCAGTTCTTC
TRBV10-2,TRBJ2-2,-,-,CASSDGAAPYTGELFF,TGCGCCAGCAGTGATGGGGCGGCGCCTTACACCGGGGAGCTGTTTTTT
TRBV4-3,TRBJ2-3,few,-,CASSQVRGTDTQYF,TGCGCCAGCAGCCAAGTGCGGGGCACAGATACGCAGTATTTT
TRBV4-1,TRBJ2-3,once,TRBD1,CASSQGQGPADTQYF,TGCGCCAGCAGCCAGGGACAGGGGCCCGCAGATACGCAGTATTTT
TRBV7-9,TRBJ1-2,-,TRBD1,CASSLAGTAPGYTF,TGTGCCAGCAGCTTAGCCGGGACAGCCCCAGGCTACACCTTC
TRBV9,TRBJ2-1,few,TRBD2,CASSSSGAYNEQFF,TGTGCCAGCAGCTCTAGCGGGGCGTACAATGAGCAGTTCTTC
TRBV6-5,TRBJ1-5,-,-,CASSYGGGRRNQPQHF,TGTGCCAGCAGTTACGGGGGGGGACGGCGAAATCAGCCCCAGCATTTT
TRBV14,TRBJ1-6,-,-,CASTRRSPGAGSPLHF,TGTGCCAGCACCAGAAGATCCCCAGGGGCAGGTTCACCCCTCCACTTT
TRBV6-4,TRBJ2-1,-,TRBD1,CASMMTGTGVNEQFF,TGTGCCAGCATGATGACCGGGACAGGGGTTAATGAGCAGTTCTTC
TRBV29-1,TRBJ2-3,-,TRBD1,CSVDPPGQARSADTQYF,TGCAGCGTTGATCCCCCGGGACAGGCCCGAAGCGCAGATACGCAGTATTTT
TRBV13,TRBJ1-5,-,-,CASSLGRGGRPQHF,TGTGCCAGCAGCTTAGGCAGGGGCGGGCGGCCCCAGCATTTT
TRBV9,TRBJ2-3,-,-,CASSQAGGTSTDTQYF,TGTGCCAGCAGCCAAGCAGGAGGGACTAGCACAGATACGCAGTATTTT
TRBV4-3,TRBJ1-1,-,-,CASSQVTSTEAFF,TGCGCCAGCAGCCAAGTAACGAGTACTGAAGCTTTCTTT
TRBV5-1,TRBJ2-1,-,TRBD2,CASSSTSGGPYNEQFF,TGCGCCAGCTCTTCGACTAGCGGAGGCCCATACAATGAGCAGTTCTTC
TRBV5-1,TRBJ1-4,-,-,CASSLDRVGVNEKLFF,TGCGCCAGCAGCTTGGACAGGGTTGGGGTTAATGAAAAACTGTTTTTT
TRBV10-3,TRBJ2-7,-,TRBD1,CATMDRGLYEQYF,TGTGCCACCATGGACAGGGGGCTCTACGAGCAGTACTTC
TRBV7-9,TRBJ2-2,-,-,CASSPGRANGELFF,TGTGCCAGCAGCCCAGGCAGGGCCAACGGGGAGCTGTTTTTT
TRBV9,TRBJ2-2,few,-,CASSVQGNTGELFF,TGTGCCAGCAGCGTTCAGGGGAACACCGGGGAGCTGTTTTTT
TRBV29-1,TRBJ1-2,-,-,CSLSDGYTF,TGCAGCCTTTCCGATGGCTACACCTTC
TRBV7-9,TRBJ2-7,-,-,CASSPLVARGGYEQYF,TGTGCCAGCAGCCCCCTAGTAGCCCGAGGGGGCTACGAGCAGTACTTC
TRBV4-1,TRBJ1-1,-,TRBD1,CASSQAGGNTEAFF,TGCGCCAGCAGCCAAGCAGGGGGGAACACTGAAGCTTTCTTT
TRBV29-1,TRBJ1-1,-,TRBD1,CSVEVQGDTEAFF,TGCAGCGTTGAAGTCCAGGGGGACACTGAAGCTTTCTTT
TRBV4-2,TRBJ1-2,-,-,CASNPGDASYGYTF,TGTGCCAGCAACCCAGGGGATGCCTCCTATGGCTACACCTTC
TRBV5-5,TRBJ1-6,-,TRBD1,CASTPGQVPYSPLHF,TGTGCCAGCACGCCGGGACAGGTTCCCTATTCACCCCTCCACTTT
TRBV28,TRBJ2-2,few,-,CASSWRWPAGELFF,TGTGCCAGCAGTTGGAGGTGGCCGGCCGGGGAGCTGTTTTTT
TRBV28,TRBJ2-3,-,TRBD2,CASSSYPRTSDPPSTDTQYF,TGTGCCAGCAGTTCATACCCCCGGACTAGCGACCCCCCTAGCACAGATACGCAGTATTTT
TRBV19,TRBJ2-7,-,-,CASSIAARYGEQYF,TGTGCCAGTAGTATAGCCGCGAGATACGGCGAGCAGTACTTC